The 17 T cell receptor beta chains reported below all come from one sample, sequenced in a study of OX40 agonist ivuxolimab in advanced cancers. TCRdb's table, derived via immunoSEQ multiplex PCR, lists solely in-frame clones and lacks some. The sample has 77,000 or so clones; under 95% are singletons. This material consisted of CD4+ or CD8+ T cells sorted from blood, taken in a trial of the OX40 agonist ivuxolimab. The receptor set was obtained from an adult with an advanced solid tumor such as melanoma, head and neck, liver or kidney cancer.

In nucleotides, the CDR3 is TGTGCCAGTAGTATAGAAGAGGACAGGGGGCGCGAGCAGTACTTC. It translates to CASSIEEDRGREQYF. V and J are TRBV19 and TRBJ2-7; 11 bases are shared with TRBD1. Germline loops: CDR1 LNHDA, CDR2 SQIVND (reference sequence). The V segment lost 0 bases and the J segment 6 bases; nucleotides outside the gene matches: 4. The CDR3 runs 15 residues.

The rearrangement links TRBV28 to TRBJ1-5; D gene ambiguous. Trimming took off 1 base at V and 6 bases at J, with 22 bases between the two ends. The length of the CDR3 is 18 residues. The germline gives CDR1 MDHEN, CDR2 SYDVKM. This chain's CDR3 is CASSLYGELSGRGQPQHF. In DNA form, the CDR3 reads TGTGCCAGCAGTTTATACGGGGAACTATCAGGACGTGGTCAGCCCCAGCATTTT.

The V call is TRBV30, the J call TRBJ1-1; 12 bases are shared with TRBD1. The germline V gene encodes CDR1 GTSNPN and CDR2 SVGIG (reference sequence). Trimming cost V 5 bases and J 4 bases; bases outside gene matches: 14. The CDR3 is 17 residues long. The CDR3 DNA reads as TGTGCCTGGTGTAGGGGACAGGGGGCTTTCTGCGGCACTGAAGCTTTCTTT. Amino acids: CAWCRGQGAFCGTEAFF.

This chain links TRBV9 with TRBJ2-5; 8 bases are shared with TRBD1. CDR1 is SGDLS and CDR2 is YYNGEE in the germline V gene. The J segment lost 1 base and the V segment lost 3 bases, leaving 2 bases of the junction unmatched. The CDR3 has 14 residues. For the CDR3, the DNA is TGTGCCAGCAGCGCAGACAGGGGCCAAGAGACCCAGTACTTC. Translation gives CASSADRGQETQYF.

V and J are TRBV7-9 and TRBJ1-1, with D unclear. CDR1 is SEHNR, CDR2 FQNEAQ, per germline (reference sequence). V was shortened by 5 bases and J by 7 bases, with 17 bases between the two germline ends. This CDR3 has 14 amino acids. CDR3 in DNA: TGTGCCAGCAGCCCTTCCGGCCGGGCTGGTGAAGCTTTCTTT. It translates to CASSPSGRAGEAFF.

The rearrangement joins TRBV5-5 to TRBJ1-5; D possibly corresponds to TRBD1 (5 bases). V lost 6 bases and J 0 bases, leaving 10 bases between the germline ends. This CDR3 is 14 amino acids long. The germline gives CDR1 SGHKS, CDR2 YYEKEE (reference sequence). CDR3 DNA: TGTGCCAGCACGGACACCTCTAGCAATCAGCCCCAGCATTTT. Translated: CASTDTSSNQPQHF.

The rearrangement uses TRBV11-3 and TRBJ2-2; the match to TRBD2 covers 12 bases. V gave up 3 bases and J gave up 5 bases; unmatched junction bases: 13. CDR1 is SGHNT and CDR2 is YENEEA in the germline V gene. This CDR3 comprises 19 residues. The CDR3 region is CASSLRLAGAPGGTGELFF. CDR3 coding DNA: TGTGCCAGCAGCTTGAGACTAGCGGGGGCCCCGGGGGGAACCGGGGAGCTGTTTTTT.

The rearrangement uses TRBV5-4 and TRBJ2-6, with D tentatively TRBD1 (6 bases). From germline, CDR1 is SGHNT and CDR2 YYREEE (reference sequence). V lost 3 bases, J lost 2 bases, and 9 bases lay in between. This CDR3 is built from 15 residues. The CDR3 coding sequence is TGTGCCAGCAGCTCACAGGGTGCTGGGGCCAACGTCCTGACTTTC. Protein sequence: CASSSQGAGANVLTF.

The V gene is TRBV28, the J gene TRBJ1-4; a possible D gene is TRBD1 (5 bases). Germline V lookup: CDR1 MDHEN, CDR2 SYDVKM. V was cut by 9 bases and J by 3 bases, with 17 bases left in between. This CDR3 has 15 residues. This CDR3 reads CASQGVQPSNEKLFF. The CDR3 bases are TGTGCCAGTCAAGGGGTTCAGCCTTCTAATGAAAAACTGTTTTTT. The variable domain in full, completed from reference TRBV28 and TRBJ1-4, reads DVKVTQSSRYLVKRTGEKVFLECVQDMDHENMFWYRQDPGLGLRLIYFSYDVKMKEKGDIPEGYSVSREKKERFSLILESASTNQTSMYLCASQGVQPSNEKLFFGSGTQLSVL.

The chain recombines TRBV2 with TRBJ2-2, with D tentatively TRBD1 (6 bases). The germline CDR1 and CDR2 sequences are SNHLY and FYNNEI. V dropped 0 bases and J dropped 6 bases, with 14 bases sitting between them. This CDR3 spans 16 amino acids. The CDR3 here is CASSEAPRGNAGELFF. CDR3 nucleotide sequence: TGTGCCAGCAGTGAAGCGCCCAGGGGTAATGCCGGGGAGCTGTTTTTT.

This sequence joins TRBV19 and TRBJ2-6; D gene ambiguous. The germline V and J ends were trimmed by 5 bases and 4 bases, with 0 bases remaining between them. From germline, CDR1 is LNHDA and CDR2 SQIVND (reference sequence). The CDR3 has 11 amino acids. In nucleotides, the CDR3 is TGTGCCAGTAGTGGGGCCAACGTCCTGACTTTC. Its translation is CASSGANVLTF.

The V and J genes are TRBV5-4 and TRBJ1-4, with D unclear. The V gene lost 4 bases and the J gene lost 2 bases, with 12 bases spanning the gap. This CDR3 is 15 amino acids long. The germline CDR1 and CDR2 sequences are SGHNT and YYREEE (reference sequence). CDR3 nucleotides: TGTGCCAGCAGCAACCGGGGAGCGACTAATGAAAAACTGTTTTTT. It translates to CASSNRGATNEKLFF.

The rearrangement links TRBV14 to TRBJ1-3; TRBD1 agrees at 8 bases. V lost 0 bases to trimming and J lost 2 bases; unmatched junction nucleotides: 3. The CDR3 totals 16 residues. Germline CDR1 reads SGHDN; CDR2 reads FVKESK. For the CDR3, the DNA is TGTGCCAGCAGCCAAGACCCAGGGGGCCCTGGAAACACCATATATTTT. The encoded protein is CASSQDPGGPGNTIYF. The full variable domain, its missing parts supplied by reference TRBV14 and TRBJ1-3, is EAGVTQFPSHSVIEKGQTVTLRCDPISGHDNLYWYRRVMGKEIKFLLHFVKESKQDESGMPNNRFLAERTGGTYSTLKVQPAELEDSGVYFCASSQDPGGPGNTIYFGEGSWLTVV.

The rearrangement uses TRBV10-3 and TRBJ2-3; D uncertain. CDR1 is ENHRY and CDR2 is SYGVKD in the germline V gene. This CDR3 is built from 13 residues. V was clipped by 5 bases and J by 0 bases, with 6 bases between them. For the CDR3, the DNA is TGTGCCATCAGTAACCCTAGCACAGATACGCAGTATTTT. It translates to CAISNPSTDTQYF.

The V call is TRBV10-3, the J call TRBJ2-7; D is unresolved. Germline CDR1 reads ENHRY; CDR2 reads SYGVKD. V was shortened by 3 bases and J by 2 bases, with 11 bases between the two germline ends. CDR3 size: 14 residues. The CDR3 DNA reads as TGTGCCATCAGTGACCCAGACACCGCCTACGAGCAGTACTTC. This translates into CAISDPDTAYEQYF.

The chain employs TRBV7-2 and TRBJ2-5; 8 positions match TRBD2. Trimming at V came to 6 bases and at J to 2 bases, leaving 8 bases not matched to a gene. Germline V gene lookup returns CDR1 SGHTA and CDR2 FQGNSA. This CDR3 spans 15 amino acids. The CDR3: CASSLNPGGQETQYF. The CDR3 bases are TGTGCCAGCAGTTTAAATCCGGGGGGGCAAGAGACCCAGTACTTC. Variable domain in full (rest from reference TRBV7-2 and TRBJ2-5): GAGVSQSPSNKVTEKGKDVELRCDPISGHTALYWYRQSLGQGLEFLIYFQGNSAPDKSGLPSDRFSAERTGGSVSTLTIQRTQQEDSAVYLCASSLNPGGQETQYFGPGTRLLVL.

This chain joins TRBV11-2 and TRBJ1-1, with D maybe TRBD1 (5 bases). Germline CDR1 is SGHAT and CDR2 is FQNNGV. This CDR3 contains 15 residues. V dropped 5 bases and J dropped 0 bases, with 13 bases sitting between them. CDR3: CASSPLGTVNTEAFF. In DNA, the CDR3 is TGTGCCAGCAGCCCCCTGGGGACGGTGAACACTGAAGCTTTCTTT. The full variable domain, its missing parts supplied by reference TRBV11-2 and TRBJ1-1, is EAGVAQSPRYKIIEKRQSVAFWCNPISGHATLYWYQQILGQGPKLLIQFQNNGVVDDSQLPKDRFSAERLKGVDSTLKIQPAKLEDSAVYLCASSPLGTVNTEAFFGQGTRLTVV.